The 27 T cell receptor beta chains listed next were all sequenced from one sample in a study of blood T cells in healthy people across ages. The authors ran a second PCR of 7 to 11 cycles using a sample-barcoded 5' primer and a J-beta primer mix. Via MiXCR, TCRdb re-called the 5' RACE reads, giving one row per CDR3 protein. Of some 800,000 distinct CDR3 sequences in the sample, under 45% are singletons; the top ten hold about 21%. The sequenced sample consisted of blood. These receptors all stem from a man aged 55-75 years in good health.

This clonotype was seen a handful of times. V gene TRBV2 combines with J gene TRBJ1-4, with a possible D match to TRBD1 (6 bases). The CDR3 has 13 amino acids. CDR1 is SNHLY, CDR2 FYNNEI, per germline. Trimming left V 9 bases short and J 3 bases short, with 11 bases between. CDR3 in amino acids: CASTDRSNEKLFF. The CDR3 DNA sequence: TGTGCCAGTACGGACAGATCTAATGAAAAACTGTTTTTT.

The chain links TRBV5-1 to TRBJ2-3, with 11 bases identical to TRBD2. The CDR3 spans 17 residues. V shed 4 bases and J 4 bases; nucleotides not matched to a gene: 11. Germline CDR1 reads SGHRS; CDR2 reads YFSETQ. CDR3 loop: CASSTIPLAGGSDTQYF. CDR3 nucleotides: TGCGCCAGCAGCACCATTCCCCTAGCGGGGGGCTCAGATACGCAGTATTTT.

This clonotype was seen a few times. This sequence joins TRBV5-8 and TRBJ2-7; D not resolved. This CDR3 spans 15 amino acids. Deletions cut 0 bases from V and 2 bases from J, with 12 bases between. Per the germline V gene, CDR1 is SGHTS and CDR2 is YDEGEE. The CDR3 spells CASSLARAVPYEQYF. DNA for the CDR3: TGTGCCAGCAGCTTGGCCCGGGCGGTACCCTACGAGCAGTACTTC. Full variable domain (outside the CDR3, taken from reference TRBV5-8 and TRBJ2-7): EAGVTQSPTHLIKTRGQQATLRCSPISGHTSVYWYQQALGLGLQFLLWYDEGEERNRGNFPPRFSGRQFPNYSSELNVNALELEDSALYLCASSLARAVPYEQYFGPGTRLTVT.

The rearrangement joins TRBV19 to TRBJ2-6, with D hard to call. From germline, CDR1 is LNHDA and CDR2 SQIVND (reference sequence). CDR3 length: 15 amino acids. Trimming removed 3 bases at V and 0 bases at J, with 6 bases between. The CDR3 DNA is TGTGCCAGTAGTATGGGTCGCTCTGGGGCCAACGTCCTGACTTTC. Its protein product is CASSMGRSGANVLTF.

The chain is built from TRBV27 and TRBJ2-7; the D call may be TRBD1 or TRBD2 (5 bases each). CDR3 size: 14 residues. Germline loops: CDR1 MNHEY, CDR2 SMNVEV (reference sequence). The V end lost 5 bases, the J end lost 2 bases, and 13 bases lay between the germline ends. This CDR3 reads CASSEPGRPYEQYF. The DNA for the CDR3 is TGTGCCAGCAGTGAGCCGGGACGGCCCTACGAGCAGTACTTC.

A remark on this clonotype: A much larger clone differs from this one at a single base, so this may be a read error. The rearrangement joins TRBV7-8 to TRBJ2-7; 7 positions match TRBD1. The germline V gene has CDR1 SGHVS and CDR2 FQNEAQ. The J segment lost 6 bases and the V segment lost 3 bases, leaving 5 bases of the junction unmatched. CDR3 length: 13 residues. Here the CDR3 reads CASSFTGEGEQYF. CDR3 DNA: TGTGCCAGCAGCTTTACAGGGGAAGGCGAGCAGTACTTC.

The CDR3 loop reads CASSLGMEFAGTYEQYF. Written as DNA, the CDR3 is TGTGCCAGCAGCCTTGGTATGGAATTCGCCGGAACCTACGAGCAGTACTTC. The chain combines TRBV12-3 or TRBV12-4 with TRBJ2-7; D is ambiguous. This CDR3 has 17 amino acids. The V end was cut by 6 bases, the J end by 2 bases, with 23 bases between.

This clonotype appeared many times. The chain combines TRBV12-3 or TRBV12-4 with TRBJ2-4; either TRBD1 or TRBD2 may supply D (5 bases each). The V end was cut by 6 bases, the J end by 3 bases, with 15 bases between. This CDR3 has 15 residues. CDR3 protein: CASSGDGAFKNIQYF. CDR3 nucleotide sequence: TGTGCCAGCAGCGGGGACGGAGCCTTCAAAAACATTCAGTACTTC.

The rearrangement uses TRBV7-6 and TRBJ2-7, with D possibly being TRBD1 (6 bases). The germline gives CDR1 SGHVS, CDR2 FNYEAQ. With 4 bases removed from V and 2 bases from J, the gap between germline ends came to 15 bases. The CDR3 loop spans 15 amino acids. The CDR3 bases are TGTGCCAGCAGCTCTCGGGCAGGGGTGGCCTACGAGCAGTACTTC. This encodes CASSSRAGVAYEQYF.

The chain carries TRBV12-3 or TRBV12-4 and TRBJ2-7; D possibly corresponds to TRBD1 (6 bases). The CDR3 spans 12 residues. V lost 8 bases and J 3 bases, leaving 11 bases between the germline ends. CDR3 protein: CASGEGGYEQYF. The CDR3 coding sequence is TGTGCCAGCGGAGAAGGGGGCTACGAGCAGTACTTC.

The rearrangement links TRBV6-5 to TRBJ2-5; 11 positions agree with TRBD2. Germline CDR1 reads MNHEY; CDR2 reads SVGAGI. The CDR3 runs to 13 residues. The V segment lost 5 bases and the J segment 5 bases; nucleotides outside the gene matches: 1. The CDR3 is CASSRLAGETQYF. The CDR3 DNA follows: TGTGCCAGCAGTAGACTAGCGGGGGAGACCCAGTACTTC.

The rearrangement links TRBV4-1 to TRBJ1-1; D is ambiguous. Germline-derived CDR1 and CDR2 are MGHRA and YSYEKL. This CDR3 contains 14 residues. The V and J ends lost 4 bases and 1 base respectively, with 10 bases between them. The CDR3 DNA reads as TGCGCCAGCAGCCCCAGTGATAGGAACACTGAAGCTTTCTTT. Encoded protein: CASSPSDRNTEAFF.

The chain employs TRBV2 and TRBJ1-5; 7 positions agree with TRBD1. This CDR3 is built from 15 residues. V trimming: 6 bases; J trimming: 0 bases; junction bases outside the gene matches: 5. Germline V gives CDR1 SNHLY, CDR2 FYNNEI. CDR3 sequence: CASRGTENSNQPQHF. The CDR3 bases are TGTGCCAGCAGGGGGACAGAGAATAGCAATCAGCCCCAGCATTTT.

The CDR3 nucleotides are TGTGCCAGCAGCCAAGCTCCGGACAGGATTTACAATGAGCAGTTCTTC. Translation: CASSQAPDRIYNEQFF. This sequence joins TRBV3-1 and TRBJ2-1; 7 nucleotides line up with TRBD1. CDR1 is LGHDT, CDR2 YNNKEL, per germline (reference sequence). J was trimmed by 4 bases and V by 1 base; bases with no gene match: 7. This CDR3 spans 16 amino acids.

A few counts support this clonotype. The chain employs TRBV10-2 and TRBJ2-1; 13 bases agree with TRBD2. The CDR3 sequence is 15 residues long. Germline V CDR1 and CDR2: WSHSY, SAAADI. J gave up 7 bases and V 6 bases, and 6 bases lay outside the gene matches. The CDR3: CASRTGTSGVNEQFF. DNA for the CDR3: TGCGCCAGCAGGACCGGGACTAGCGGGGTGAATGAGCAGTTCTTC.

This clonotype occurred a few times. V and J are TRBV7-2 and TRBJ2-3, with TRBD2 as a possible D gene (6 bases). Trimming took off 0 bases at V and 1 base at J, with 11 bases between the two ends. The CDR3 length is 16 residues. The germline CDR1 and CDR2 sequences are SGHTA and FQGNSA. CDR3 residues: CASSLATSQGTDTQYF. DNA of the CDR3: TGTGCCAGCAGCTTAGCCACTAGCCAGGGCACAGATACGCAGTATTTT. Full variable domain (rest looked up from reference TRBV7-2 and TRBJ2-3): GAGVSQSPSNKVTEKGKDVELRCDPISGHTALYWYRQSLGQGLEFLIYFQGNSAPDKSGLPSDRFSAERTGGSVSTLTIQRTQQEDSAVYLCASSLATSQGTDTQYFGPGTRLTVL.

The chain has TRBV4-1 and TRBJ2-1; D gene ambiguous. The CDR3 consists of 17 residues. V lost 1 base and J 4 bases, leaving 17 bases between the germline ends. CDR1 and CDR2 from the germline V gene are MGHRA and YSYEKL. CDR3 sequence: CASSQGFPNSDYNEQFF. CDR3 bases: TGCGCCAGCAGCCAAGGTTTTCCGAACAGTGATTACAATGAGCAGTTCTTC.

The rearrangement uses TRBV6-1 and TRBJ1-2; D is undetermined. CDR1 is MNHNS and CDR2 is SASEGT in the germline V gene. The CDR3 is made up of 13 amino acids. The V end lost 6 bases, the J end lost 7 bases, and 15 bases lay between the germline ends. CDR3: CASSEVASSGYTF. The CDR3 DNA sequence: TGTGCCAGCAGCGAGGTCGCCTCTAGTGGCTACACCTTC.

The CDR3 nucleotides read TGCGCCAGCAGCTTGGAGACAGCAGACGACGAGCAGTACTTC. Protein product: CASSLETADDEQYF. The chain combines TRBV5-1 with TRBJ2-7, with D possibly being TRBD1 (5 bases). In germline, CDR1 is SGHRS, CDR2 YFSETQ. V dropped 0 bases and J dropped 5 bases, with 12 bases sitting between them. The CDR3 covers 14 residues.

This clonotype has only a few counts. The chain joins TRBV29-1 to TRBJ2-3; maybe TRBD2 (7 bases). The CDR3 has 15 amino acids. CDR1 is SQVTM and CDR2 is ANQGSEA in the germline V gene. Trimming took off 7 bases at V and 2 bases at J, with 19 bases between the two ends. CDR3 sequence: CSGHFWGGPTDTQYF. DNA of the CDR3: TGCAGCGGCCACTTTTGGGGGGGCCCCACAGATACGCAGTATTTT.

The chain couples TRBV5-8 to TRBJ2-2; D ambiguous. V was cut by 3 bases and J by 8 bases, with 14 bases left in between. CDR3 size: 14 residues. Germline V gene data show CDR1 as SGHTS and CDR2 as YDEGEE. The CDR3 sequence is CASSSKRGLGELFF. In nucleotides, the CDR3 is TGTGCCAGCAGCTCCAAACGTGGGTTGGGGGAGCTGTTTTTT.

This clonotype came up a few times. The CDR3, as DNA: TGTGCCAGCAGCATAGGGGTAGATACGCAGTATTTT. Protein product: CASSIGVDTQYF. The genes are TRBV12-3 or TRBV12-4 and TRBJ2-3, with D maybe TRBD1 (5 bases). Trimming pared 6 bases from V and 5 bases from J, leaving 9 bases between. The CDR3 totals 12 residues.

Of note for this clonotype: This clone may be a read error of a much larger clone one base away. The chain has TRBV6-2 or TRBV6-3 and TRBJ2-7; 9 bases are a match to TRBD1. The CDR3 is made up of 14 amino acids. Germline V gene sequence: CDR1 MNHEY, CDR2 SVGEGT. With V trimmed by 7 bases and J by 4 bases, 8 bases remained unmatched. CDR3: CASNSGGTGYEQYF. The CDR3 nucleotides are TGTGCCAGCAATTCCGGAGGGACAGGGTACGAGCAGTACTTC.

A note on this clonotype: Because the CDR3 is missing its conserved closing phenylalanine or tryptophan, this is likely a read error. Because the CDR3's place on the DNA is in doubt, the DNA is left out and the CDR3 is given as listed by TCRdb. The rearrangement links TRBV27 to TRBJ2-1; TRBD2, as called in the table, went unchecked against the DNA. Including both end residues, the CDR3 is 17 amino acids long. Germline V lookup: CDR1 MNHEY, CDR2 SMNVEV (reference sequence). CDR3 protein: CASSFRAGPPYGYTFGS.

On this clonotype itself: One base away lies a much larger clone, so this may be a sequencing read error. The CDR3: CASGLGDHMETQYF. CDR3 sequence (DNA): TGTGCTAGTGGTTTGGGGGATCATATGGAGACCCAGTACTTC. The chain links TRBV12-5 to TRBJ2-4; D is ambiguous. The DNA end is a closer match to TRBJ2-5, so the J assignment may be wrong. The germline CDR1 and CDR2 sequences are LGHNT and FRNRAP. The CDR3 loop spans 14 amino acids.

This clonotype was picked up a small number of times. The chain combines TRBV29-1 with TRBJ2-1; 9 bases are shared with TRBD1. Trimming took 8 bases from V and 5 from J; bases not matched to a gene: 7. There are 13 residues in the CDR3. In germline, CDR1 is SQVTM, CDR2 ANQGSEA. The CDR3 region is CSSATGGNNEQFF. Written as DNA, the CDR3 is TGCAGCTCCGCGACAGGGGGAAACAATGAGCAGTTCTTC.

This clonotype was found many times. The chain is built from TRBV3-1 and TRBJ2-7, with 8 bases matching TRBD2. Trimming took 4 bases from V and 0 from J; bases not matched to a gene: 5. Per germline, CDR1 LGHDT and CDR2 YNNKEL (reference sequence). This CDR3 has 15 amino acids. As DNA, the CDR3 is TGTGCCAGCAGCCCAAGCGGGGGTCTCTCCTACGAGCAGTACTTC. It yields the protein CASSPSGGLSYEQYF.